This TCR beta chain was obtained from a study of molecular identifiers for immune sequencing clone quantification. CDR3 length: 15 amino acids. With V trimmed by 1 base and J by 2 bases, 4 bases remained unmatched. Germline CDR1 LGHNA, CDR2 YSLEER. As previously described, bulk TCR libraries were made using listed TCR primers. MiXCR, applied by TCRdb to the PCR reads, yields one record per CDR3 protein. The sample has 97,000 or so distinct CDR3 sequences, about 24% seen once. General study results and limits: Jurkat TCR RNA spiked in from one cell could reportedly be detected among about 1.1 million naive cells.

At least ten counts were recorded for this clonotype. As yet, its antigen is unknown. The chain carries TRBV4-3 and TRBJ2-7, with 8 bases lining up with TRBD2. The sequence was obtained from a human donor in good health. Some libraries in this study had Jurkat cell RNA spiked in. Sequencing input: naive CD8+ T cells from blood, with Jurkat cell RNA spiked in. As for subset: FACS-sorted CD8+CD4-CCR7+CD45RA+ naive T cells. CDR3 bases: TGCGCCAGCAGCCAAGCACGGGGGGGTGCCTACGAGCAGTACTTC. Amino acid sequence: CASSQARGGAYEQYF.